Sequencing of this T cell receptor beta chain was carried out in a study of CD8 T cell repertoires and HIV-1 epitope variants. Study summary: Separate wells received one of Twenty-five Gag or Nef variant peptides. Notes on the study in general: The assay identified only TCR beta chains of antigen-proliferating T cells.

Generated by immunoSEQ multiplex PCR, the TCRdb table keeps only in-frame clones and is missing some. This table has roughly 5,500 clones, under 70% appearing once. This CDR3 has 12 residues. The germline V gene has CDR1 MDHEN and CDR2 SYDVKM. The germline V and J ends were trimmed by 4 bases and 9 bases, with 10 bases remaining between them. Comments on this clone: Its cognate antigen is unknown.

Sequencing used cultured CD8+ T cells derived from PBMCs. This clonotype originated in a male donor with HIV. The V call is TRBV28, the J call TRBJ2-1; D call uncertain. CDR3 in DNA: TGTGCCAGCAGTTGGGGTAGTGTTGAGCAGTTCTTC. As protein: CASSWGSVEQFF.